This T cell receptor (beta chain) was sequenced during a study of blood T cell repertoires in COVID-19. In germline, CDR1 is SGHDT, CDR2 YYEEEE. The CDR3 is 12 amino acids. V shed 8 bases and J shed 4 bases, with 12 bases lying between them. The method was immunoSEQ multiplex PCR; TCRdb's version includes in-frame clones alone and lacks a portion of them. The data show about 110,000 clones, roughly 81% seen once. This chain connects TRBV5-6 to TRBJ1-2; no reliable D call. The source material was peripheral blood. The source of this sequence is a human donor in a cohort sampled during active COVID-19. As DNA, the CDR3 is TGTGCCAGTACAGCCTACTTCTATGGCTACACCTTC. It encodes CASTAYFYGYTF.